This T cell receptor beta chain was captured in a study of T cell repertoires in cytomegalovirus infection. About the study: Used in the study were CMV epitopes, some recently identified and HLA-C-restricted, others well-studied and HLA-B-restricted.

Notes on the study in general: Ex vivo, HLA-C-restricted CMV-specific TCR beta clonotypes prevailed over the rest of the response.

MiXCR, applied by TCRdb to the reads, yields one record per CDR3 protein. The sample holds around 710,000 distinct CDR3 sequences, around 29% seen once. A word on this clonotype: What it binds is not known.

Germline V lookup: CDR1 MNHNS, CDR2 SASEGT. Trimming left V 1 base short and J 3 bases short, with 10 bases between. The CDR3 contains 16 residues. The sequencing here drew on cultured CD8+ T cells from PBMCs, taken from culture after CMV antigen stimulation. This receptor was obtained from a human donor in good health (CMV status not recorded). Some clones in this sample may be carry-over from other donors' samples. The V gene is TRBV6-1, the J gene TRBJ1-6, with D hard to call. CDR3 residues: CASSEVSPVYNSPLHF. The CDR3 DNA follows: TGTGCCAGCAGTGAAGTGTCACCGGTCTATAATTCACCCCTCCACTTT.